This T cell receptor beta chain was retrieved from a study of blood T cell repertoires in COVID-19. As for the study in general: Collection of acute and convalescent COVID-19 samples took place in the United States, Italy and Spain. Sources were T cells, B-cell-depleted T cells, or PBMCs; the material itself was cDNA or gDNA.

Authors' analysis steps: Estimation of nucleated cell counts relied on the amplification of reference gene primers. Data came from immunoSEQ multiplex PCR; TCRdb stores just in-frame clones and leaves some out. D and trimming come from the DNA, and the V and J calls and clone size come from that table. Altogether about 70,000 clones are present, 82% being singletons, with the ten largest covering 1.8%. Germline V gene sequence: CDR1 GTSNPN, CDR2 SVGIG (reference sequence). Germline trimming cut 3 bases from V and 6 bases from J; bases unmatched to any gene: 3. CDR3 size: 13 residues. This clonotype originated in an older woman with acute or convalescent COVID-19. This chain uses TRBV30 with TRBJ1-2, with TRBD1 identical over 11 bases. Sequenced material: peripheral blood. CDR3 in amino acids: CAWSGQGADGYTF. DNA for the CDR3: TGTGCCTGGAGCGGACAGGGGGCAGATGGCTACACCTTC. The full variable domain, in which reference TRBV30 and TRBJ1-2 provide the parts outside the CDR3, is SQTIHQWPATLVQPVGSPLSLECTVEGTSNPNLYWYRQAAGRGLQLLFYSVGIGQISSEVPQNLSASRPQDRQFILSSKKLLLSDSGFYLCAWSGQGADGYTFGSGTRLTVV.